The next 22 T cell receptor beta chains were all read from a single sample in a study of T cells in Graves' hyperthyroidism and ophthalmopathy. Researchers took RNA transcripts and amplified the TCR beta CDR3 regions from them. During a first-round RT-PCR of the TCR CDR3, the HTBI primer set was used. TCRdb reprocessed the multiplex PCR reads with MiXCR, giving one entry per CDR3 protein. The table lists about 350,000 distinct CDR3 sequences, roughly 13% of them singletons. The sample taken for sequencing was blood. The receptors here all came from a woman aged 40 to 50 with Graves' ophthalmopathy.

In its sample, this clonotype was seen many times. V gene TRBV6-6 combines with J gene TRBJ2-1; D uncertain. V gave up 2 bases and J gave up 5 bases, with 10 bases separating them. CDR1 is MNHNY and CDR2 is SVGAGI in the germline V gene (reference sequence). This CDR3 contains 14 residues. CDR3 sequence: CASSYVLDHNEQFF. In nucleotides, the CDR3 is TGTGCCAGCAGTTACGTGTTAGATCACAATGAGCAGTTCTTC.

The table lists this clonotype with many counts. V and J are TRBV6-5 and TRBJ1-5; no clear D. V was shortened by 0 bases and J by 2 bases, with 8 bases between the two germline ends. This CDR3 comprises 15 residues. Germline values: CDR1 MNHEY, CDR2 SVGAGI. As DNA, the CDR3 is TGTGCCAGCAGTTACTCGTCCGGCGGCAATCAGCCCCAGCATTTT. Its translation: CASSYSSGGNQPQHF.

This clonotype was counted at least ten times. J is TRBJ1-5 and V is TRBV6-1; D is unresolved. The ends were cut back, 6 bases at V and 2 bases at J, with 17 bases in the middle. Germline V gene data show CDR1 as MNHNS and CDR2 as SASEGT. This CDR3 contains 16 residues. The CDR3 here is CASRKTHWDGNQPQHF. CDR3 bases: TGTGCCAGCAGGAAGACCCATTGGGATGGCAATCAGCCCCAGCATTTT.

This clonotype was observed at least ten times. The J gene is TRBJ2-5, the V gene TRBV11-2, with D tentatively TRBD1 or TRBD2 (5 bases each). The germline CDR1 and CDR2 sequences are SGHAT and FQNNGV. Trimming removed 5 bases at V and 5 bases at J, with 15 bases between. This CDR3 comprises 14 residues. CDR3 sequence (DNA): TGTGCCAGCAGCCAAGGGACCGGTTGGGAGACCCAGTACTTC. It yields the protein CASSQGTGWETQYF.

The chain recombines TRBV29-1 with TRBJ2-3; 7 nucleotides line up with TRBD1. J lost 5 bases, V lost 2 bases, and 13 bases had no gene match. Germline loops: CDR1 SQVTM, CDR2 ANQGSEA. The CDR3 totals 16 residues. The CDR3 DNA sequence: TGCAGCGTTGAAATAGAGGGGGCAGGGGGACGAGATACGCAGTATTTT. It is translated as CSVEIEGAGGRDTQYF.

This clonotype occurred many times. The CDR3 here is CASKGSSGSSTDTQYF. CDR3 DNA: TGTGCCAGCAAAGGATCGAGCGGCTCTAGCACAGATACGCAGTATTTT. The chain employs TRBV28 and TRBJ2-3; a weak D match, TRBD2 (5 bases). The CDR3 runs 16 residues. Trimming took off 7 bases at V and 0 bases at J, with 17 bases between the two ends. Germline V gene data show CDR1 as MDHEN and CDR2 as SYDVKM. Full variable domain (missing parts from reference TRBV28 and TRBJ2-3): DVKVTQSSRYLVKRTGEKVFLECVQDMDHENMFWYRQDPGLGLRLIYFSYDVKMKEKGDIPEGYSVSREKKERFSLILESASTNQTSMYLCASKGSSGSSTDTQYFGPGTRLTVL.

The rearrangement links TRBV28 to TRBJ2-3, with TRBD1 as a possible D gene (6 bases). With 7 bases removed from V and 4 bases from J, the gap between germline ends came to 15 bases. CDR3 length: 14 amino acids. CDR1 is MDHEN and CDR2 is SYDVKM in the germline V gene. The CDR3 reads CASITTGNADTQYF. The CDR3 bases are TGTGCCAGCATAACAACAGGGAATGCAGATACGCAGTATTTT.

This clonotype showed up many times. The chain uses TRBV6-1 and TRBJ1-1; TRBD1 agrees at 10 bases. V shed 5 bases and J 4 bases; nucleotides not matched to a gene: 10. This CDR3 region has 16 residues. Germline loops: CDR1 MNHNS, CDR2 SASEGT. The CDR3 reads CASSFPRTGGGTEAFF. The CDR3, as DNA: TGTGCCAGCAGTTTTCCCCGGACAGGGGGAGGCACTGAAGCTTTCTTT.

Ten or more counts support this clonotype. The gene calls are TRBV11-2 and TRBJ2-3; the match to TRBD2 covers 11 bases. Germline trimming cut 2 bases from V and 3 bases from J; bases unmatched to any gene: 1. Germline loops: CDR1 SGHAT, CDR2 FQNNGV. This CDR3 is built from 15 residues. The CDR3 region is CASSLRLAGTDTQYF. CDR3 nucleotide sequence: TGTGCCAGCAGCTTACGACTAGCGGGGACAGATACGCAGTATTTT.

At least ten counts were recorded for this clonotype. The rearrangement joins TRBV19 to TRBJ2-5; 10 positions match TRBD2. The germline V gene has CDR1 LNHDA and CDR2 SQIVND (reference sequence). This CDR3 region has 12 residues. Trimming cost V 9 bases and J 4 bases; bases outside gene matches: 2. The CDR3 sequence: CASRLAGETQYF. CDR3 DNA: TGTGCCAGCCGACTAGCGGGAGAGACCCAGTACTTC.

This clonotype has ten or more counts. The chain couples TRBV5-1 to TRBJ2-7; D is uncertain. CDR1 is SGHRS, CDR2 YFSETQ, per germline. The CDR3 length is 16 residues. The V end was cut by 4 bases, the J end by 0 bases, with 17 bases between. The CDR3 nucleotides are TGCGCCAGCAGCCCGGACGGCCGCGCCCGCTCCTACGAGCAGTACTTC. Translating gives CASSPDGRARSYEQYF.

This clonotype has at least ten counts. The chain employs TRBV12-3 or TRBV12-4 and TRBJ1-3, with D possibly matching TRBD1 (6 bases). This CDR3 spans 14 amino acids. The V end lost 5 bases, the J end lost 8 bases, and 16 bases lay between the germline ends. CDR3 nucleotide sequence: TGTGCCAGCAGTCTACAAACAGGGAGGGACACCATATATTTT. Protein product: CASSLQTGRDTIYF.

The sample holds many counts of this clonotype. CDR3 in amino acids: CASSEYRSGGYTF. DNA of the CDR3: TGCGCCAGCAGTGAGTACAGGAGCGGTGGCTACACCTTC. This chain links TRBV10-2 with TRBJ1-2, with D tentatively TRBD1 (5 bases). The CDR3 totals 13 residues. Germline lookup yields CDR1 WSHSY and CDR2 SAAADI. V was clipped by 1 base and J by 7 bases, with 10 bases between them.

A remark on this clonotype: Possible read error: a much larger clone is one base away. The CDR3 does not end in the conserved phenylalanine or tryptophan, so this is likely a read error. The rearrangement uses TRBV27 and TRBJ1-1; tentative D call: TRBD1 (5 bases). Germline V gene sequence: CDR1 MNHEY, CDR2 SMNVEV (reference sequence). Trimming removed 2 bases at V and 1 base at J, with 20 bases between. This CDR3 region has 18 residues. The CDR3 sequence: CASSLLGELARANTEAFL. The CDR3 nucleotides are TGTGCCAGCAGTTTACTGGGTGAACTGGCCAGGGCGAACACTGAAGCTTTCCTT.

This clonotype was picked up many times. The CDR3 region is CASSFYVWVRGLRIGELFF. The CDR3 DNA reads as TGTGCCAGCAGTTTCTACGTGTGGGTCCGGGGGCTGAGGATCGGGGAGCTGTTTTTT. V and J are TRBV12-3 or TRBV12-4 and TRBJ2-2, with D perhaps assigned TRBD1 or TRBD2 (6 bases each). The ends were cut back, 3 bases at V and 7 bases at J, with 27 bases in the middle. This CDR3 is 19 amino acids long.

This clonotype occurred many times. CDR3 coding DNA: TGTGCCAGCAGTCCAACCGGGACTAGCGGCTACGAGCAGTACTTC. This gives the protein CASSPTGTSGYEQYF. V and J are TRBV2 and TRBJ2-7; 11 bases are a match to TRBD2. Germline CDR1 is SNHLY and CDR2 is FYNNEI. The CDR3 runs 15 residues. Germline trimming cut 5 bases from V and 3 bases from J; bases unmatched to any gene: 6.

With regard to this clonotype: One end of the junction is discordant with germline, which a read error may explain. The chain combines TRBV9 with TRBJ2-1; the match to TRBD2 covers 7 bases. The CDR3 sequence is 15 residues long. Germline-derived CDR1 and CDR2 are SGDLS and YYNGEE. CDR3 residues: CAGSVGGSSYNEQFF. The CDR3 DNA reads TGTGCCGGCAGCGTGGGAGGGAGCTCCTACAATGAGCAGTTCTTC. Supplemented by reference TRBV9 and TRBJ2-1, the full variable domain reads DSGVTQTPKHLITATGQRVTLRCSPRSGDLSVYWYQQSLDQGLQFLIQYYNGEERAKGNILERFSAQQFPDLHSELNLSSLELGDSALYFCAGSVGGSSYNEQFFGPGTRLTVL.

This clonotype turned up a few times. The junction and the germline gene differ at one end; a read error may be behind it. The chain employs TRBV6-1 and TRBJ2-7, with 14 bases aligning to TRBD2. CDR1 and CDR2 (germline): MNHNS, SASEGT. The CDR3 covers 16 residues. The CDR3 DNA is TGTGCCAGCAGCCGAGGGACTAGCGGGGGCCTGGGAGCACCGAACTTC. As protein: CASSRGTSGGLGAPNF.

This clonotype was observed at least ten times. The chain has TRBV15 and TRBJ1-3; D remains unclear. Trimming shortened V by 0 bases and J by 1 base, and 10 bases separated the two germline ends. Germline CDR1 is LNHNV and CDR2 is YYDKDF (reference sequence). The CDR3 covers 16 residues. The CDR3 is CATSRDLGRSGNTIYF. CDR3 nucleotide sequence: TGTGCCACCAGCAGAGATCTCGGCAGATCTGGAAACACCATATATTTT.

This clonotype was seen at least ten times. V and J are TRBV24-1 and TRBJ2-3; a possible D gene is TRBD2 (7 bases). The CDR3 loop spans 17 amino acids. The germline gives CDR1 KGHDR, CDR2 SFDVKD. The V end was cut by 1 base, the J end by 5 bases, with 18 bases between. The CDR3 DNA is TGTGCCACCAGTGATTTCACGGGGGGCGATGTCGGAGATACGCAGTATTTT. Protein product: CATSDFTGGDVGDTQYF.

Only a few counts were recorded for this clonotype. V is TRBV14 and J is TRBJ1-1, with 7 bases that match TRBD1. Germline-derived CDR1 and CDR2 are SGHDN and FVKESK. The CDR3 sequence is 11 residues long. The V gene end was trimmed by 3 bases and the J gene end by 10 bases; junction bases not matched to a gene: 2. The CDR3 DNA reads as TGTGCCAGCAGCCATGGGACAGCAGCTTTCTTT. This encodes CASSHGTAAFF.

The table lists this clonotype with many counts. The CDR3 here is CASSPPRPTAYEQYF. In nucleotides, the CDR3 is TGTGCCAGCAGTCCCCCCAGGCCCACCGCCTACGAGCAGTACTTC. The chain has TRBV28 and TRBJ2-7, with D unclear. V shed 5 bases and J shed 2 bases, with 16 bases lying between them. The CDR3 runs to 15 residues. Germline assignment: CDR1 MDHEN and CDR2 SYDVKM.